One TCR beta chain is described in this entry. The table lists this clone with a count of one. The specificity of this receptor is unknown. Within one base of it there is no much larger clone, and no base qualities were kept. This sample is drawn from a study of blood T cell repertoires in COVID-19 (dated by TCRdb to 2020 to 2021). Looking at the study overall: Samples covering the acute and convalescent phases of COVID-19 were provided by collaborators in the United States, Italy and Spain. The samples were drawn from the first 160 participants of the ongoing ImmuneRACE study and from 950 to 1,500 subjects provided by 6 global collaborators. Sample metadata almost always included a de-identified subject ID, COVID-19 status, age in years and sex. The repertoires were made available in a free public database intended to serve as a resource for research on the immune response to SARS-CoV-2. Subjects who had been exposed to COVID-19, were actively infected with it, or had recovered from it provided the deeply sampled blood TCRbeta repertoires that made up the dataset. Where available, HLA class I and class II types were obtained from metadata supplied by the sample provider rather than from assay-based typing. The material from the prospective study consisted of cDNA or gDNA derived from T cells, B-cell-depleted T cells, or PBMCs. Study-wide findings and limitations: The quantity of clinical and demographic metadata differed by source and by participant and was supplied without curation.

In Seattle, one collaborating source enrolled patients while the infection was active and tracked those patients longitudinally over the course of disease. The collaborating institutions used their own protocols to collect whole blood in K2EDTA tubes. For TCRbeta analysis, collaborators shipped samples as frozen whole blood, isolated PBMCs, or DNA extracted from either of those sample types. The immunoSEQ Assay, a bias-controlled multiplex PCR, was used to amplify TCRbeta CDR3 regions from genomic DNA. The authors' analysis ran thus. Nucleated cell counts per sample were estimated from amplification of reference gene primers within the assay. To quantify the absolute abundance of each unique TCRbeta CDR3 rearrangement, sequence reads were collapsed and filtered. Productive Simpson clonality was computed per sample as the square root of Simpson's diversity index over productive rearrangements. TCRdb retrieved this table from immuneACCESS and kept in-frame rearrangements only. Not all clones are present; in checked studies, unresolved V genes account for under half, and no reason is known for the remainder. The DNA was the basis for D and trimming; V, J and clone size are from that table. Here the sample has fewer than 350,000 clones; about 91% occur a single time. The top ten hold 1.6% of the sample.

The CDR3 holds 13 amino acids from the cysteine to the phenylalanine. Only the CDR3 DNA is retained, 39 bases long and in frame from the first base. The junction carries 14 bases between V and J, which are trimmed by 7 bases and 2 bases respectively. CDR1 SQVTM and CDR2 ANQGSEA are derived from the germline V gene. The material sequenced was peripheral blood. This TCR was recovered from a woman aged 25 to 39 with COVID-19, enrolled during active disease. Recombination joined TRBV29-1 with TRBJ2-5, with the D gene not clear enough to name. This receptor has the CDR3 CSAVDASQETQYF. The sequenced DNA is TGCAGCGCAGTCGATGCTAGTCAAGAGACCCAGTACTTC.